These 21 T cell receptor beta chains originate from one sample sequenced in a study of blood T cell repertoires in COVID-19. Using immunoSEQ multiplex PCR, the repertoire was profiled, and TCRdb retains in-frame clones only, with some absent. This table holds over 200,000 clones, about nine tenths found once. Sequenced: peripheral blood. These receptors originate from a man in his thirties or forties with COVID-19, enrolled during active disease.

V and J are TRBV27 and TRBJ1-2; 10 nucleotides line up with TRBD1. The CDR3 extends over 16 amino acids. Germline CDR1 is MNHEY and CDR2 is SMNVEV (reference sequence). J lost 9 bases, V lost 5 bases, and 15 bases had no gene match. This CDR3 is CASSETTGGAIGRYTF. CDR3 in DNA: TGTGCCAGCAGTGAAACGACAGGGGGCGCAATCGGTCGCTACACCTTC.

The V call is TRBV5-1, the J call TRBJ1-2; no clear D. The CDR3 sequence is 12 residues long. The germline V gene has CDR1 SGHRS and CDR2 YFSETQ. The ends were cut back, 1 base at V and 8 bases at J, with 9 bases in the middle. The CDR3 DNA reads TGCGCCAGCAGCTTGACAGACGCGGGCTACACCTTC. Translated: CASSLTDAGYTF.

The chain employs TRBV27 and TRBJ1-6; 8 bases are a match to TRBD1. Germline CDR1 reads MNHEY; CDR2 reads SMNVEV (reference sequence). The V gene end was trimmed by 6 bases and the J gene end by 4 bases; junction bases not matched to a gene: 8. The CDR3 sequence is 16 residues long. Here the CDR3 reads CASSSDRVGYNSPLHF. In nucleotides, the CDR3 is TGTGCCAGCAGCTCGGACAGGGTCGGGTATAATTCACCCCTCCACTTT.

The chain carries TRBV10-3 and TRBJ2-3; TRBD2 agrees at 13 bases. This CDR3 contains 17 residues. J lost 1 base, V lost 4 bases, and 5 bases had no gene match. CDR1 ENHRY and CDR2 SYGVKD come from the germline V gene. For the CDR3, the DNA is TGTGCCATCAGTGGGACTAGCGGGAGTTCGGGCACAGATACGCAGTATTTT. Protein: CAISGTSGSSGTDTQYF.

This chain joins TRBV27 and TRBJ2-1, with D tentatively TRBD1 (6 bases). This CDR3 has 15 residues. Per germline, CDR1 MNHEY and CDR2 SMNVEV (reference sequence). With 5 bases removed from V and 2 bases from J, the gap between germline ends came to 13 bases. This chain's CDR3 is CASSTRTVTYNEQFF. The CDR3 DNA reads as TGTGCCAGCAGTACCCGGACAGTTACCTACAATGAGCAGTTCTTC.

A word on this clone: A junction boundary mismatches the germline segment, possibly from a read error. The genes are TRBV29-1 and TRBJ2-7; maybe TRBD2 (6 bases). Germline lookup yields CDR1 SQVTM and CDR2 ANQGSEA. The CDR3 contains 14 residues. The DNA for the CDR3 is TGCAGCGTTGAACAAAGGCTAGCGCCACGAGTTAGGCACTTC. Translating gives CSVEQRLAPRVRHF.

In this sample, this clone turned up a few times. The V call is TRBV27, the J call TRBJ1-2, with D maybe TRBD1 (5 bases). CDR1 MNHEY and CDR2 SMNVEV come from the germline V gene (reference sequence). The CDR3 is 12 amino acids. The ends were cut back, 3 bases at V and 9 bases at J, with 11 bases in the middle. CDR3 amino acids: CASSLEGLSYTF. DNA of the CDR3: TGTGCCAGCAGTTTGGAGGGGTTGAGCTACACCTTC.

V usage is TRBV12-3 or TRBV12-4 and J usage is TRBJ2-7; a weak D match, TRBD1 (5 bases). CDR3 size: 13 residues. Trimming left V 6 bases short and J 13 bases short, with 22 bases between. The CDR3 DNA follows: TGTGCCAGCAGCCTGCGCGAAGAAGGGGTATTATACTTC. It specifies CASSLREEGVLYF.

This clone was counted a few times. This sequence joins TRBV28 and TRBJ2-1, with D uncertain. V was clipped by 5 bases and J by 9 bases, with 11 bases between them. The CDR3 consists of 12 residues. The germline V gene has CDR1 MDHEN and CDR2 SYDVKM. The CDR3 DNA reads TGTGCCAGCAGTACAGACATTGGTGAGCAGTTCTTC. This codes for CASSTDIGEQFF.

The chain links TRBV5-1 to TRBJ2-1, with D possibly being TRBD2 (6 bases). Per germline, CDR1 SGHRS and CDR2 YFSETQ. Trimming removed 6 bases from V and 6 bases from J, with 19 bases in between. The CDR3 spans 15 residues. The CDR3 loop reads CASTVGGMILNEQFF. DNA for the CDR3: TGCGCCAGCACCGTCGGAGGGATGATTCTCAATGAGCAGTTCTTC.

The chain couples TRBV29-1 to TRBJ2-1, with 11 bases lining up with TRBD2. Trimming removed 7 bases from V and 2 bases from J; junction bases left unmatched: 13. The CDR3 sequence is 17 residues long. The V gene's germline CDR1 is SQVTM and CDR2 ANQGSEA. CDR3 loop: CSASTLAGGSTYNEQFF. DNA of the CDR3: TGCAGCGCCTCGACCCTAGCGGGAGGTTCCACCTACAATGAGCAGTTCTTC.

The rearrangement links TRBV12-3 or TRBV12-4 to TRBJ1-5, with a weak D call TRBD1 (6 bases). V was cut by 4 bases and J by 15 bases, with 16 bases left in between. CDR3 length equals 12 residues. The CDR3 loop reads CASSSDRLTSHF. In DNA, the CDR3 is TGTGCCAGCAGTTCAGACAGGTTGACGTCGCATTTT.

J is TRBJ1-4 and V is TRBV7-2; tentative D call: TRBD1 (6 bases). CDR1 and CDR2 from the germline V gene are SGHTA and FQGNSA. The CDR3 sequence is 14 residues long. V lost 5 bases, J lost 6 bases, and 13 bases lay in between. The CDR3 region is CASSEDSGYEKLFF. The CDR3 DNA reads as TGTGCCAGCAGCGAGGACAGCGGATATGAAAAACTGTTTTTT. Together with reference TRBV7-2 and TRBJ1-4, the CDR3 gives the full variable domain: GAGVSQSPSNKVTEKGKDVELRCDPISGHTALYWYRQSLGQGLEFLIYFQGNSAPDKSGLPSDRFSAERTGGSVSTLTIQRTQQEDSAVYLCASSEDSGYEKLFFGSGTQLSVL.

The chain uses TRBV7-9 and TRBJ2-1, with 7 bases fitting TRBD2. The CDR3 consists of 16 residues. Trimming took 8 bases from V and 7 from J; bases not matched to a gene: 17. CDR1 is SEHNR and CDR2 is FQNEAQ in the germline V gene (reference sequence). The CDR3 protein is CASQPGLAEGNNEQFF. The CDR3 nucleotides read TGTGCCAGCCAACCCGGGCTAGCGGAAGGGAATAATGAGCAGTTCTTC.

This clone has only one observation. V gene TRBV25-1 combines with J gene TRBJ1-2, with a tentative D call TRBD1 (6 bases). CDR1 is MGHDK, CDR2 SYGVNS, per germline. V lost 2 bases to trimming and J lost 4 bases, with 14 bases between them. The CDR3 covers 15 residues. The CDR3 DNA reads TGTGCCAGCAGTGAAAATTTAGGGGGTTCCTATGGCTACACCTTC. The encoded protein is CASSENLGGSYGYTF.

The rearrangement links TRBV3-1 (or the pseudogene TRBV3-2) to TRBJ2-7, with a possible D match to TRBD2 (6 bases). The CDR3 totals 13 residues. Deletions cut 7 bases from V and 6 bases from J, with 16 bases between. Germline CDR1 is LGHDT and CDR2 is YNNKEL (reference sequence). The CDR3 nucleotides read TGTGCCAGCATCCCTTTGGAGGGTTTCGAGCAGTACTTC. Protein sequence: CASIPLEGFEQYF.

This clone was observed a handful of times. The chain's CDR3 is CASSEAGANSPLHF. The CDR3 bases are TGTGCCAGCAGTGAAGCGGGAGCTAATTCACCCCTCCACTTT. V usage is TRBV6-1 and J usage is TRBJ1-6; D call uncertain. Germline CDR1 and CDR2: MNHNS and SASEGT. The CDR3 has 14 amino acids. The V gene lost 0 bases and the J gene lost 6 bases, with 6 bases spanning the gap.

The CDR3 is CASSLEVLWARQGYGYTF. Written as DNA, the CDR3 is TGCGCCAGCAGCCTTGAAGTTTTGTGGGCCAGACAGGGCTATGGCTACACCTTC. J is TRBJ1-2 and V is TRBV4-1; 7 bases match TRBD1. J lost 4 bases, V lost 4 bases, and 18 bases had no gene match. Germline V gene sequence: CDR1 MGHRA, CDR2 YSYEKL. CDR3 length: 18 residues.

CDR3 DNA: TGTGCCAGCAGTTTCCTAGCGGGAGCCAACAATGAGCAGTTCTTC. Protein: CASSFLAGANNEQFF. The chain recombines TRBV28 with TRBJ2-1; 10 bases fit TRBD2. CDR3 length: 15 residues. The J segment lost 5 bases and the V segment lost 3 bases, leaving 4 bases of the junction unmatched. Germline assignment: CDR1 MDHEN and CDR2 SYDVKM.

This chain uses TRBV6-5 with TRBJ1-1; TRBD1 matches 8 bases. The CDR3 length is 15 residues. The V segment lost 5 bases and the J segment 3 bases; nucleotides outside the gene matches: 8. CDR1 MNHEY and CDR2 SVGAGI come from the germline V gene. This chain's CDR3 is CASSHNRGRDTEAFF. The DNA of the CDR3 is TGTGCCAGCAGTCATAACAGGGGGAGGGACACTGAAGCTTTCTTT.

The chain is built from TRBV15 and TRBJ2-1; 12 bases align to TRBD2. J gave up 9 bases and V 0 bases, and 6 bases lay outside the gene matches. This CDR3 spans 16 amino acids. The germline V gene has CDR1 LNHNV and CDR2 YYDKDF (reference sequence). DNA for the CDR3: TGTGCCACCAGCAGAGATCTCCTAGCGGGAGGGGGTGAGCAGTTCTTC. Encoded protein: CATSRDLLAGGGEQFF.